The text below deals with one TCR beta chain. This entry belongs to a study of T cell repertoires in cytomegalovirus infection. Study-wide context: CMV infection plus the matching HLA type was flagged by public TCR beta signatures.

TCRdb analysed the reads with MiXCR anew, one entry per CDR3 protein. The sample lists 150,000 to 190,000 distinct CDR3 sequences; about a quarter were seen once. V gave up 5 bases and J gave up 4 bases, with 11 bases separating them. The CDR3 totals 13 residues. Germline V gene sequence: CDR1 SEHNR, CDR2 FQNEAQ (reference sequence). Source material: PBMCs. This receptor was taken from a human donor in good health (CMV status not recorded). Some clones in this sample may be carry-over from other donors' samples. The J gene is TRBJ1-1, the V gene TRBV7-9; no reliable D call. The CDR3 bases are TGTGCCAGCAGCCCCTATAAGTCCACTGAAGCTTTCTTT. Amino acid sequence: CASSPYKSTEAFF.